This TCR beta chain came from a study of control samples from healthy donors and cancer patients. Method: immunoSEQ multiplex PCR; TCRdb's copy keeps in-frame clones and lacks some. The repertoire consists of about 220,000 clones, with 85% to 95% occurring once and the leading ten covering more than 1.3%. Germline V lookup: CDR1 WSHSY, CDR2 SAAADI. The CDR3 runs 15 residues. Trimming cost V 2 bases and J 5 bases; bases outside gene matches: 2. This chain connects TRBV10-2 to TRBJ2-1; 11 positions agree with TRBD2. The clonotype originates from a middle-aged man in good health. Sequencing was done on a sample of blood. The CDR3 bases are TGCGCCAGCAGTGAGCCGGGACTAGCGGACAATGAGCAGTTCTTC. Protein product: CASSEPGLADNEQFF.